This T cell receptor beta chain comes out of a study of blood T cell repertoires in COVID-19. Turning to the study itself: The United States, Italy and Spain were the sources of the acute and convalescent COVID-19 samples. T cells, B-cell-depleted T cells, or PBMCs provided the cDNA or gDNA that served as material.

The ends lost 3 bases at V and 3 bases at J; junction bases unmatched: 5. The germline V gene has CDR1 SNHLY and CDR2 FYNNEI. The CDR3 totals 15 residues. Study processing details: Amplifying reference gene primers gave estimates of nucleated cell counts. TCRdb's copy holds only in-frame clones and misses some; the assay was immunoSEQ multiplex PCR. The DNA gave D and trimming, while V, J and clone size come from that table. This sample carries 200,000 or so clones, approximately 84% of them seen once, and the ten largest clones take 1.9%. The clonotype comes from a man in his forties or fifties with active or convalescent COVID-19. J is TRBJ2-7 and V is TRBV2; 10 bases agree with TRBD1. Sequencing was done on a sample of peripheral blood. CDR3 coding DNA: TGTGCCAGCAGTGAGGACAGGGGGGGATTCTACGAGCAGTACTTC. This translates into CASSEDRGGFYEQYF. The variable domain in full, with the rest retrieved from reference TRBV2 and TRBJ2-7, is EPEVTQTPSHQVTQMGQEVILRCVPISNHLYFYWYRQILGQKVEFLVSFYNNEISEKSEIFDDQFSVERPDGSNFTLKIRSTKLEDSAMYFCASSEDRGGFYEQYFGPGTRLTVT.